This T cell receptor beta chain was documented in a study of shared clonotypes between healthy human individuals. The study, taken as a whole, reports: Generation of non-shared clonotypes was less probable than generation of clonotypes shared by all four donors. Clonotype sharing among donors was thought likely to change with sequencing depth.

This clone has a single count. The target antigen is unknown. Genomic DNA belonging to each subset was distributed in equal measure over several immunoSEQ plates. In the sorted-subset replicate PCRs, approximately 200 ng DNA, 25,000 to 30,000 T cell genomes, was used. The assay was immunoSEQ multiplex PCR, and TCRdb's table has in-frame clones only and misses some. Counted here are 2 million to 2.5 million clones, approximately 93% occurring once; the ten biggest clones make up 0.36%. The CDR3 contains 17 residues. Germline assignment: CDR1 SGDLS and CDR2 YYNGEE. Trimming pared 3 bases from V and 2 bases from J, leaving 21 bases between.

The V call is TRBV9, the J call TRBJ2-7; D tentatively reads TRBD1 or TRBD2 (5 bases each). The TCR comes from a man aged 18 to 30 in good health. Some clones in this sample may be carry-over from other donors' samples. The sequenced sample consisted of naive CD4+ T cells from PBMCs. Subset indicated: CD45RA+ positively selected. CDR3 loop: CASSAQIGTIRTYEQYF. DNA of the CDR3: TGTGCCAGCAGCGCTCAGATAGGGACGATTCGAACCTACGAGCAGTACTTC.